A selection of T cell receptor beta chains follows, all from one sample in a study of early T cells in non-severe SARS-CoV-2 infection. TCRdb itself ran the 5' RACE reads through MiXCR, one entry per CDR3 protein. The sample holds some 25,000 distinct CDR3 sequences, roughly 4.5% seen once. Sequenced: whole blood. The origin of the receptors is an adult who was a healthcare worker with PCR-confirmed SARS-CoV-2 infection or an uninfected control (not recorded which). Each CDR3 is given with its conserved first and last residue. D genes are given only for firm matches. Clone sizes are given selectively: once, few, many, or a class where the clone is expanded.

clone_size	d_call	v_call	j_call	cdr3_aa	cdr3_nt
.	.	TRBV20-1	TRBJ2-1	CSAANNEQFF	TGCAGTGCTGCGAACAATGAGCAGTTCTTC
many	.	TRBV7-9	TRBJ2-3	CASSPPSRGDTQYF	TGTGCCAGCAGCCCTCCATCAAGGGGGGATACGCAGTATTTT
.	.	TRBV11-1	TRBJ2-1	CASSLVMGRNLDNEQFF	TGTGCCAGCAGCTTAGTGATGGGGCGAAATCTAGACAATGAGCAGTTCTTC
many	.	TRBV19	TRBJ2-7	CATSSVGEQYF	TGTGCCACTTCATCCGTTGGGGAGCAGTACTTC
many	.	TRBV14	TRBJ2-1	CASSQEMYWPFF	TGTGCCAGCAGCCAAGAGATGTATTGGCCGTTCTTC
many	.	TRBV20-1	TRBJ2-2	CSASDFGQPPNTGELFF	TGCAGTGCTAGCGATTTTGGACAGCCCCCGAACACCGGGGAGCTGTTTTTT
many	.	TRBV12-5	TRBJ2-1	CASGSPPLGNEQFF	TGTGCTAGTGGTTCACCACCCCTAGGAAATGAGCAGTTCTTC
many	.	TRBV6-5	TRBJ2-7	CASSYSSSVGEQYF	TGTGCCAGCAGTTACTCGTCCAGTGTTGGCGAGCAGTACTTC
many	TRBD1	TRBV27	TRBJ1-4	CASSLWDRDKKLFF	TGTGCCAGCAGTTTATGGGACAGGGATAAAAAACTGTTTTTT
many	.	TRBV28	TRBJ2-1	CASGFYNEQFF	TGTGCCAGCGGGTTTTACAATGAGCAGTTCTTC
many	.	TRBV18	TRBJ2-1	CASSPRDEQFF	TGTGCCAGCTCACCAAGGGATGAGCAGTTCTTC
many	.	TRBV7-6	TRBJ1-4	CASSSGGANEKLFF	TGTGCCAGCAGCTCCGGTGGGGCTAATGAAAAACTGTTTTTT
many	.	TRBV9	TRBJ1-5	CASSLQGYQPQHF	TGTGCCAGCAGCCTACAGGGTTATCAGCCCCAGCATTTT
many	TRBD2	TRBV9	TRBJ2-1	CASSPRLAGAFEQFF	TGTGCCAGCAGCCCCCGACTAGCGGGAGCGTTTGAGCAGTTCTTC
many	.	TRBV20-1	TRBJ1-5	CSAREDLNQPQHF	TGCAGTGCTAGAGAGGACCTCAATCAGCCCCAGCATTTT
many	.	TRBV15	TRBJ1-2	CATSRVIGALGGYTF	TGTGCCACCAGCAGAGTAATTGGGGCTTTAGGAGGCTACACCTTC
.	.	TRBV11-2	TRBJ1-1	CASSLMGGAVNTEAFF	TGTGCCAGCAGCTTAATGGGGGGGGCCGTGAACACTGAAGCTTTCTTT
.	.	TRBV20-1	TRBJ2-3	CSARQGPDTQYF	TGCAGTGCTAGACAGGGCCCAGATACGCAGTATTTT
many	.	TRBV28	TRBJ1-1	CASSLTQVMNTEAFF	TGTGCCAGCAGTTTAACACAGGTCATGAACACTGAAGCTTTCTTT
few	.	TRBV7-9	TRBJ2-5	CASSWIVETQYF	TGTGCCAGCAGCTGGATAGTAGAGACCCAGTACTTC
many	TRBD1	TRBV20-1	TRBJ1-1	CRATQGAGTEAFF	TGCAGGGCCACTCAGGGGGCAGGCACTGAAGCTTTCTTT
.	.	TRBV12-3/TRBV12-4	TRBJ1-6	CASTLGQPGHSPLHF	TGTGCCAGCACCCTCGGGCAACCCGGGCATTCACCCCTCCACTTT
.	TRBD2	TRBV7-2	TRBJ2-3	CASSDSGYTQYF	TGTGCCAGCAGTGATAGCGGGTATACGCAGTATTTT
medium-sized	.	TRBV7-2	TRBJ1-5	CASSLDSGRNQPQHF	TGTGCCAGCAGCTTAGATTCGGGGAGGAATCAGCCCCAGCATTTT
many	TRBD1	TRBV7-8	TRBJ2-4	CASSPGQGLLAKNIQYF	TGTGCCAGCAGCCCGGGACAGGGTCTTCTAGCCAAAAACATTCAGTACTTC
.	TRBD1	TRBV18	TRBJ1-1	CASSPDRISLGAFF	TGTGCCAGCTCGCCGGACAGGATCTCCCTAGGGGCTTTCTTT
many	TRBD2	TRBV29-1	TRBJ2-5	CSVPSGRETQYF	TGCAGCGTCCCTAGCGGGAGAGAGACCCAGTACTTC
.	.	TRBV29-1	TRBJ2-2	CSVVTGHSNTGELFF	TGCAGCGTTGTAACGGGACACAGTAACACCGGGGAGCTGTTTTTT
many	.	TRBV6-2/TRBV6-3	TRBJ2-2	CASSYSNAGGRPHRQNTGELFF	TGTGCCAGCAGTTACTCGAATGCTGGGGGGCGGCCCCACCGACAGAACACCGGGGAGCTGTTTTTT